The sequence of this TCR beta chain was determined in a study of early stage breast cancer tumors (dated by TCRdb to the late 2010s). About the study as a whole: Of the roughly 16 invasive breast tumors, approximately 11 were found to be estrogen receptor-positive, progesterone receptor-positive and HER2-negative. About 70% of the 12 ER+/PR+/HER2- tumors were invasive ductal carcinomas, while the other four were invasive lobular carcinomas. On average, each sample had about 9.7-fold read coverage. A total of 2,651,842 templates, representing almost 1,100,000 unique clonotypes, were detected across all samples.

V ends up 1 base short and J 0 bases short, with an unmatched junction base count of 11. The CDR3 goes from the cysteine to the phenylalanine over 18 residues. The sequence is cut down to CDR3 DNA, 54 bases in frame from base 1. The germline V gene provides CDR1 SGHNT and CDR2 YENEEA. The study profiled bulk TCR beta-chain repertoires in matched peripheral blood, tumor and adjacent normal breast tissue taken from more than 15 patients with early-stage breast cancer. Before surgery, roughly 4.5-10 mL of whole blood was collected into EDTA tubes and then processed within 2 hours. Peripheral blood mononuclear cells were isolated by Ficoll-Paque centrifugation in SepMate-50 tubes. PBMCs were cryopreserved in aliquots of 2 to 4 million cells in about 90% FBS with around 10% DMSO and kept in liquid nitrogen. Genomic DNA was extracted with the Qiagen AllPrep DNA/RNA Mini kit. What the work shows at the level of the full study, not this receptor alone: Repertoires from blood and normal breast were more alike than repertoires from blood and tumor, and in 14 of 16 patients, comparing each tissue with blood separated tumor from normal. Chain pairing and functional markers such as CD4, CD8 and FOXP3 were missed by bulk genomic DNA sequencing of unsorted cells. Enriched TCRB sequences shared across patients were found to be mostly commonly generated sequences that were unlikely to play an important role in the tumor microenvironment. Because the cohort was small, analysis by tumor subtype was not possible. Approximately 2.5-fold higher T cell density and higher clonality were observed in tumors than in adjacent normal breast tissue.

Remarks on this clone: Which antigen it targets is not known. There are no base qualities to consult, and no much larger clone falls within one base.

Every sample was amplified as two independent genomic DNA replicates, using roughly 0.5 ug for blood and about 1.5 ug for tumor or normal breast. Following the manufacturer's instructions, the ImmunoSeq Intro kit was used to carry out TCRB sequencing on genomic DNA. Multiplex PCR ran 31 cycles with proprietary primers and spike-in control sequences for absolute quantification. Single-end 150-bp reads were used to sequence an 87-bp fragment covering the CDR3 and the flanking V and J genes. Each lane of an Illumina MiSeq using version 3.0 chemistry carried seven multiplexed samples, with two replicates per sample. Concerning the study's data processing: The vendor's proprietary pipeline handled the raw data processing, merging both replicates into a single result for each sample. To define clonotypes, the study grouped productive rearrangements that shared the V-gene family, CDR3 amino acid sequence and J-gene segment. To compute clonality, the normalized Shannon entropy (Pielou evenness) of TCRB abundances was subtracted from 1. T cell density was estimated by dividing total templates by the number of input cells inferred from the DNA input amount. Recon was used with default parameters to estimate total repertoire diversity and clonality. Clonotypes with over 0.1% abundance in tumor and at least 32-fold higher abundance in tumor than in normal breast were defined as tumor-enriched. The source is immuneACCESS, and TCRdb retained only in-frame sequences with V and J called. Part of the clones is not carried over; for the studies checked, unresolved V genes explain less than half of this, and the remainder is unexplained. For V, J and clone size, that table is used; D and trimming come from the DNA. The sample table lists tens of thousands of clones, approximately 79% of them with a count of one. 3.5% of the sample is in the top ten clones.

The sequenced sample was blood. The V and J genes are TRBV11-3 and TRBJ2-5; 7 central bases correspond to TRBD2. This TCR was sampled from a person between 55 and 70 years old with breast cancer. The DNA sequence follows: TGTGCCAGCAGCTTAGGGGGTCGGGAGGACCAGTACCAAGAGACCCAGTACTTC. This codes for CASSLGGREDQYQETQYF.